The source of this TCR beta chain is a study of blood T cell repertoires in COVID-19. Method: immunoSEQ multiplex PCR; TCRdb's copy keeps in-frame clones and lacks some. This sample has 160,000 or so clones, with approximately 81% found just once. V was clipped by 3 bases and J by 6 bases, with 11 bases between them. Germline V gives CDR1 MGHDK, CDR2 SYGVNS. The CDR3 is 13 residues long. The chain has TRBV25-1 and TRBJ1-2; unclear D gene. The sequencing input was PBMCs or T cells enriched from blood (not recorded which). This receptor was identified in a man in his 60s who had recovered from COVID-19. The CDR3 loop is CASSDRGEDGYTF. The CDR3 bases are TGTGCCAGCAGTGACCGAGGAGAAGATGGCTACACCTTC.